A selection of T cell receptor beta chains follows, all from one sample in a study of identical twins. MiXCR, applied by TCRdb to the 5' RACE reads, yields one record per CDR3 protein. Of 550,000 to 700,000 distinct CDR3 sequences in the sample, approximately 22% were seen once. This sample also belongs to another study, concerning T cells expressing NK-cell markers.

Sequenced: PBMCs. These receptor sequences come from a woman between 18 and 29 years old in good health. The conserved cysteine and the conserved F or W are not part of the CDR3 here.

CDR3 length: 21
V gene: TRBV2
CDR3 protein: ASSDSTSGRAVGTSGRTNEQF

CDR3 length: 13
V gene: TRBV12-3/TRBV12-4
CDR3 protein: ASSPRTGGQETQY

CDR3 length: 14
V gene: TRBV11-2
CDR3 protein: ASSSASGPNTGELF

CDR3 length: 12
V gene: TRBV5-1
CDR3 protein: ASSQDTVLDEQY

CDR3 length: 12
V gene: TRBV20-1
CDR3 protein: SASTGEGTDTQY

CDR3 length: 12
V gene: TRBV5-6
CDR3 protein: ASSSGTSVLEQY

CDR3 length: 10
V gene: TRBV11-1
CDR3 protein: VGEASSYEQY

CDR3 length: 13
V gene: TRBV27
CDR3 protein: ASSLSGGGNVGQF

CDR3 length: 12
V gene: TRBV4-2
CDR3 protein: ASSQDLADNEQF

CDR3 length: 17
V gene: TRBV27
CDR3 protein: ASSLYRPQGYTNTGELF

CDR3 length: 10
V gene: TRBV12-3/TRBV12-4
CDR3 protein: ASSLQGLRQY

CDR3 length: 10
V gene: TRBV20-1
CDR3 protein: SARFVVETQY

CDR3 length: 16
V gene: TRBV5-5
CDR3 protein: ASRGGLAVPRGVNEQF

CDR3 length: 12
V gene: TRBV12-5
CDR3 protein: ASGPGTGNTEAF

CDR3 length: 10
V gene: TRBV29-1
CDR3 protein: SIWDSYNEQF

CDR3 length: 12
V gene: TRBV20-1
CDR3 protein: SARDLRGYNEQF

CDR3 length: 13
V gene: TRBV10-1
CDR3 protein: ASRAPQVRDYEQY

CDR3 length: 12
V gene: TRBV6-5
CDR3 protein: ASSWDRDHRAQH

CDR3 length: 9
V gene: TRBV29-1
CDR3 protein: SVEAGGGYT

CDR3 length: 12
V gene: TRBV9
CDR3 protein: ASSSWTKSDTQY

CDR3 length: 12
V gene: TRBV5-1
CDR3 protein: ASSGGQGRTEAF

CDR3 length: 11
V gene: TRBV29-1
CDR3 protein: SVDRGATDTQY

CDR3 length: 11
V gene: TRBV10-3
CDR3 protein: AIRASGLETQY

CDR3 length: 12
V gene: TRBV10-3
CDR3 protein: AISGSSVGNEQF

CDR3 length: 9
V gene: TRBV24-1
CDR3 protein: ATLRNYEQY

CDR3 length: 13
V gene: TRBV5-1
CDR3 protein: ASSLLTSGNNEQF

CDR3 length: 9
V gene: TRBV12-3/TRBV12-4
CDR3 protein: ASSPGWGYT

CDR3 length: 14
V gene: TRBV5-1
CDR3 protein: ASSLVGDGRNTEAF

CDR3 length: 17
V gene: TRBV11-2
CDR3 protein: ASSLVRGNLAGGPSEQF

CDR3 length: 13
V gene: TRBV11-3
CDR3 protein: ASSQGQAANNEQF

CDR3 length: 13
V gene: TRBV5-1
CDR3 protein: ASSLLTGTSYEQY

CDR3 length: 13
V gene: TRBV12-3/TRBV12-4
CDR3 protein: ASSISGREKDEQF

CDR3 length: 13
V gene: TRBV27
CDR3 protein: ASSPSREVRYEQY

CDR3 length: 11
V gene: TRBV27
CDR3 protein: ASSGTEANTIY

CDR3 length: 12
V gene: TRBV5-6
CDR3 protein: ASSLVPSGTEAF

CDR3 length: 14
V gene: TRBV7-2
CDR3 protein: ASSFSSRVDLYEQY

CDR3 length: 13
V gene: TRBV5-1
CDR3 protein: ASNTGHTNTGELF

CDR3 length: 12
V gene: TRBV7-9
CDR3 protein: ASSSDRIVGGYT

CDR3 length: 11
V gene: TRBV20-1
CDR3 protein: SARIHPYNEQF

CDR3 length: 13
V gene: TRBV27
CDR3 protein: ASKHSWASGYEQY

CDR3 length: 13
V gene: TRBV12-3/TRBV12-4
CDR3 protein: ASSHRDPVNYGYT

CDR3 length: 14
V gene: TRBV5-6
CDR3 protein: ASSWTGGSLNQPQH